This entry is about one TCR beta chain. The data belong to a study of control samples from healthy donors and cancer patients. The assay was immunoSEQ multiplex PCR, and TCRdb's table has in-frame clones only and misses some. This repertoire shows about 120,000 clones, roughly 90% found once; its top ten account for about two fifths. The CDR3 extends over 12 amino acids. V shed 4 bases, J shed 6 bases, and the junction held 1 base outside the gene matches. The germline V gene has CDR1 LGHDT and CDR2 YNNKEL (reference sequence). The chain links TRBV3-1 (or the pseudogene TRBV3-2) to TRBJ1-1; the match to TRBD1 covers 8 bases. The receptor's source is a man between 50 and 59 years old in good health. The specimen was blood. The DNA for the CDR3 is TGTGCCAGCAGCCGGACAGGGTCTGAAGCTTTCTTT. Its protein product is CASSRTGSEAFF.